This record concerns one T cell receptor (beta chain) sequence. Its antigen specificity is not known. No base-level quality is on record; no much larger clone is a single base apart. The sample has other DNA sequences that encode this CDR3 too. The donors were healthy, HIV-negative adults with no recently reported acute infections or vaccinations. All donors were Caucasian adults living in Nashville, Tennessee, USA. CD4+ T cells were enriched through magnetic negative selection, after which naive cells were positively selected on CD45RA and the remaining negative fraction served as the memory subset. Blood was obtained by leukapheresis, after which PBMCs were separated by Ficoll-Histopaque density gradient centrifugation and cryopreserved in liquid nitrogen vapor phase. Purity and quantity of every magnetically sorted T cell population were checked by analytical flow cytometry. Genomic DNA was isolated from each sorted fraction and quantified by UV absorbance on a Nanodrop 2000c.

The source of the sample is a study of shared clonotypes between healthy human individuals (dated by TCRdb to about 2020). The study in broad terms: The cohort comprised two women and a few men aged 18 to 49 years. Per donor, three plates each were used for CD4 naive and CD4 memory, two for CD8 naive, and one for CD8 memory. To increase sequencing depth and limit assay-specific biases, different laboratories used diverse techniques to prepare libraries and sequence TCR repertoires. Between about 0.8 and 9 billion PBMCs per donor were obtained by leukapheresis. To estimate repertoire size and how much clonotypes are shared between individuals, the study performed deep sequencing of blood TCR repertoires from five healthy adults. Study-wide findings and limitations: Even with the large sequencing depth, rarefaction of the sorted-subset datasets indicated that sequencing was incomplete. Only blood was sampled, and tissue TCR repertoires likely differ from those in blood. Compared with non-shared clonotypes, the clonotypes found in all four sorted-subset donors had higher generation probabilities. Based on pairwise subsampling, the degree of clonotype sharing among donors was expected to be affected by sequencing depth. Larger estimated clonotype richness was generally found for naive subsets than for memory subsets. Across a handful of donors, 4.5% to 6.5% of naive CD4, more than 3% of naive CD8, 2.3% of memory CD4, and roughly 0.41% of memory CD8 clonotypes were shared. The genetic and exposure-history diversity represented was limited by the small number of donors.

Using the deep immunoSEQ assay, multiplex PCR amplified TCR CDR3 regions from genomic DNA. Extracted genomic DNA from each cell subset was spread evenly across all wells of several immunoSEQ 96-well plates, with each plate serving as a replicate. For sorted subsets, each replicate PCR was loaded with approximately 0.2 ug genomic DNA, equivalent to about 30,000 T cell genomes. Purified libraries were quantified with a Qubit 3.0 fluorometer, sized on a Bioanalyzer 2100, and re-quantified with the KAPA Library Quantification kit. A separate single-read 150-cycle Illumina NextSeq 550 flow cell was used to sequence each immunoSEQ 96-well plate. On the study's bioinformatics: Because the immunoSEQ output included only junctional sequences and no quality scores, the filtering could not be the same as the filtering used for full-length reads. Sequences were annotated with PyIR, a Python wrapper for IgBLAST v1.9, and V/J genes and CDR3 were assigned using IMGT germline references. Reads were filtered out if the reads had weak V/J assignments (E-value above 1e-6), no CDR3, stop codons, out-of-frame junctions, or ambiguous translated residues. A V3J clonotype was defined by an identical inferred V gene, J gene, and CDR3 amino acid sequence. Percentage overlap between repertoires was computed as shared unique clonotypes divided by the size of the smaller repertoire. Repertoire richness was assessed with RTK rarefaction, the Chao1 estimator, and Recon v2.1 estimates of unobserved clonotypes. Generation probabilities for all TCRbeta clonotypes obtained by the gDNA method from several donors were computed using OLGA. TCRdb took over this immuneACCESS table, retaining in-frame rearrangements with V and J assigned. Such tables are incomplete; in checked studies, under half of the missing clones stem from an unresolved V gene, and the remainder is unexplained. From that table come the V and J calls and clone size; the DNA was used to work out D and trimming. The sample contains approximately 640,000 clones, approximately 79% of them found a single time. In total, the top ten clones hold approximately 1.8% of the sample.

The CDR3 holds 13 amino acids from the cysteine to the phenylalanine. Only the CDR3 region is kept as DNA, spanning 39 bases read in frame from base 1. The V end loses 3 bases and the J end loses 7 bases, and a stretch of 13 bases separates them. Reading the germline V gene gives CDR1 SGHVS and CDR2 FNYEAQ. This clonotype was obtained from a woman in her 30s in good health. The chain couples TRBV7-6 to TRBJ2-7, and perhaps TRBD2 as D gene, on 7 matching bases. Sequencing input: memory CD4+ T cells sorted from blood. The cell subset or site label on this specimen signifies: CD45RA-negative fraction. The CDR3 corresponds to CASSLGGAGEQYF. The sequenced DNA is TGTGCCAGCAGCTTGGGGGGGGCCGGGGAGCAGTACTTC.